This TCR beta chain emerged from a study of cytomegalovirus exposure and HLA in healthy donors. Overall study results and limits: Later analysis reportedly placed an Asian-associated ancestry cluster below the roughly 670-donor mean in N-insertions. Links to common viral pathogens appeared, in a later analysis, for several of the most significant clusters.

The CDR3 totals 16 residues. The ends were cut back, 3 bases at V and 4 bases at J, with 18 bases in the middle. CDR1 is MNHEY and CDR2 is SMNVEV in the germline V gene (reference sequence). Primers for the PCR totalled 60 Vbeta and 13 Jbeta. Some clones are missing from TCRdb's copy, which holds only in-frame ones; the method was immunoSEQ multiplex PCR. The table records roughly 170,000 clones, 84% of them present only once. As concerns this clone: The antigen remains unidentified.

Sequencing input: PBMCs. The origin of this receptor is a girl between 5 and 17 years old in good health and CMV-seropositive. The chain combines TRBV27 with TRBJ1-2, with D unclear. CDR3: CASSFLSPESGYGYTF. The CDR3 nucleotides are TGTGCCAGCAGTTTTTTATCCCCGGAGAGTGGCTATGGCTACACCTTC.